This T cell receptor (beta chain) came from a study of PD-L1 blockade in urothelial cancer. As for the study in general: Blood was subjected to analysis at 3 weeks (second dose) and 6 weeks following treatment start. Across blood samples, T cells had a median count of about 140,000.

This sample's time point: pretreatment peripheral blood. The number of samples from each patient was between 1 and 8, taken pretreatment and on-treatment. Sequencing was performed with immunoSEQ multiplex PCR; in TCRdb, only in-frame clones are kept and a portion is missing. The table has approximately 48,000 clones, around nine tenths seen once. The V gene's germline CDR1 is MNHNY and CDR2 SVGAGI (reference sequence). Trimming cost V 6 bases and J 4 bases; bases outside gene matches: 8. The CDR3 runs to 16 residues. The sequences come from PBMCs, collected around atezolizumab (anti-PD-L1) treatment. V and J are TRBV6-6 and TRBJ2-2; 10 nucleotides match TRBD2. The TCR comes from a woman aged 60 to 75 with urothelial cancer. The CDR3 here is CASRSLAGEGTGELFF. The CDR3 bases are TGTGCCAGCAGGTCCCTAGCGGGAGAGGGCACCGGGGAGCTGTTTTTT.